The T cell receptor (beta chain) described here comes from a study of T cell responses to AZD1222 COVID-19 vaccine. TCRdb's copy holds only in-frame clones and misses some; the assay was immunoSEQ multiplex PCR. The sample includes about 97,000 clones, over 75% of them seen just once. This clone showed up just once. V shed 8 bases and J 5 bases; nucleotides not matched to a gene: 7. There are 12 residues in the CDR3. CDR1 is GTSNPN and CDR2 is SVGIG in the germline V gene (reference sequence). The chain recombines TRBV30 with TRBJ2-5; TRBD2 matches at 8 bases. This specimen consisted of peripheral blood, obtained 28 days after the second AZD1222 dose. This clonotype originated in an adult who received the AZD1222 COVID-19 vaccine. The CDR3 DNA reads TGTGCCCGCGGGGGGCGGATGGAGACCCAGTACTTC. Protein sequence: CARGGRMETQYF. Drawing the rest from reference TRBV30 and TRBJ2-5, the complete variable domain is SQTIHQWPATLVQPVGSPLSLECTVEGTSNPNLYWYRQAAGRGLQLLFYSVGIGQISSEVPQNLSASRPQDRQFILSSKKLLLSDSGFYLCARGGRMETQYFGPGTRLLVL.